This T cell receptor (beta chain) was sequenced in a study of cytomegalovirus exposure and HLA in healthy donors. The PCR contained 60 Vbeta and 13 Jbeta primers. In the source study's methods: In a later analysis, of approximately 81 million unique beta chains, 9 million to 11 million appeared in at least two donors. Profiled with immunoSEQ multiplex PCR; TCRdb holds only in-frame clones, not every one. Clonal size and the V and J genes are those of that table, whereas D and trimming came from the DNA. This table holds 200,000 to 250,000 clones. V was cut by 6 bases and J by 3 bases, with 10 bases left in between. This CDR3 spans 13 amino acids. Germline-derived CDR1 and CDR2 are LNHDA and SQIVND (reference sequence). The study, taken as a whole, reports: There was a cluster of highly shared sequence variants that was likely a sequencing artifact. Earlier results showed most TCR beta V segments being productive about 87% or about 30% of the time. Excluded were some V segments that proved indistinguishable, including TRBV6-2 and TRBV6-3.

Comments on this clone: What it recognizes is unknown.

This clonotype was sampled from a girl aged 2-15 years in good health and CMV-seropositive. The genes are TRBV19 and TRBJ2-3; D is perhaps TRBD2 (6 bases). Source material: PBMCs. CDR3 region: CASRTGRTDTQYF. For the CDR3, the DNA is TGTGCCAGTAGAACGGGGAGGACAGATACGCAGTATTTT.